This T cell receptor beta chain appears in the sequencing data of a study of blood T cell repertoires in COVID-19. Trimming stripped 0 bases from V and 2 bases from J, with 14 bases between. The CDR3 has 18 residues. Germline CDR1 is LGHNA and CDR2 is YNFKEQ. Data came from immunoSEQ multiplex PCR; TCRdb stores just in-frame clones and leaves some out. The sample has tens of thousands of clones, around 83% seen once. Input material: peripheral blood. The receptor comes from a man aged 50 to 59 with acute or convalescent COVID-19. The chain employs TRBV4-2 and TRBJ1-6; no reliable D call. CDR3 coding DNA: TGTGCCAGCAGCCAAGATCTCGGCGGATCCACCTATAATTCACCCCTCCACTTT. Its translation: CASSQDLGGSTYNSPLHF.